Listed below are T cell receptor beta chains from one sample, sequenced in a study of blood T cell repertoires in COVID-19. Measured with immunoSEQ multiplex PCR; TCRdb has only the in-frame clones, and not every one. The sample records some 260,000 clones, around 90% being singletons. The material sequenced was peripheral blood. These receptors all stem from a woman aged 30 to 39 with acute or convalescent COVID-19. The CDR3 runs from the conserved cysteine through the conserved F or W. The D gene is left open where the match is weak. For some rows the clone size is stated as once, few or many, or as a class when expanded; others skip it.

v_gene: TRBV9; d_gene: TRBD2; abundance: .; j_gene: TRBJ2-3; CDR3nt: TGTGCCAGCAGCTCTGGGACTAGCGGGAGTACAGATACGCAGTATTTT; CDR3aa: CASSSGTSGSTDTQYF
v_gene: TRBV5-4; d_gene: TRBD2; abundance: .; j_gene: TRBJ2-2; CDR3nt: TGTGCCAGCAGCTTGGGGCTAGCGGGTAACACCGGGGAGCTGTTTTTT; CDR3aa: CASSLGLAGNTGELFF
v_gene: TRBV6-5; d_gene: .; abundance: few; j_gene: TRBJ1-2; CDR3nt: TGTGCCAGCAGTTACTCGAAGAAACGACAGGGCTACACCTTC; CDR3aa: CASSYSKKRQGYTF
v_gene: TRBV3-1/TRBV3-2; d_gene: .; abundance: .; j_gene: TRBJ2-7; CDR3nt: TGTGCCAGCAGCCACAAGACAGTCCCCTACGAGCAGTACTTC; CDR3aa: CASSHKTVPYEQYF
v_gene: TRBV3-1/TRBV3-2; d_gene: TRBD2; abundance: .; j_gene: TRBJ2-5; CDR3nt: TGTGCCAGCAGTCGCTGTCCGGGCAGCGGGGTCGAAAAGACCCAGTACTTC; CDR3aa: CASSRCPGSGVEKTQYF
v_gene: TRBV19; d_gene: TRBD1; abundance: .; j_gene: TRBJ2-1; CDR3nt: TGTGCCAGCCGGACAGGGAGCTCCTACAATGAGCAGTTCTTC; CDR3aa: CASRTGSSYNEQFF
v_gene: TRBV6-5; d_gene: TRBD1; abundance: .; j_gene: TRBJ1-6; CDR3nt: TGTGCCAGCAGTTACGGGACAGGGGGCTATTCACCCCTCCACTTT; CDR3aa: CASSYGTGGYSPLHF
v_gene: TRBV13; d_gene: TRBD2; abundance: .; j_gene: TRBJ2-1; CDR3nt: TGTGCCAGCAGCTCCGGACTAGCGGGAGTAAATGAGCAGTTCTTC; CDR3aa: CASSSGLAGVNEQFF
v_gene: TRBV4-1; d_gene: TRBD1; abundance: .; j_gene: TRBJ2-1; CDR3nt: TGCGCCAGCAGCCAAGCGGACAGGGTTTGGGATGAGCAGTTCTTC; CDR3aa: CASSQADRVWDEQFF
v_gene: TRBV3-1/TRBV3-2; d_gene: TRBD1; abundance: .; j_gene: TRBJ2-7; CDR3nt: TGTGCCAGCAGCAGCCGGGACAGGGTCCACGAGCAGTACTTC; CDR3aa: CASSSRDRVHEQYF
v_gene: TRBV5-4; d_gene: TRBD1; abundance: .; j_gene: TRBJ1-1; CDR3nt: TGTGCCAGCAGCTTCCCCGACAGGGGCTTGACTGAAGCTTTCTTT; CDR3aa: CASSFPDRGLTEAFF
v_gene: TRBV7-9; d_gene: .; abundance: .; j_gene: TRBJ2-3; CDR3nt: TGTGCCAGCAGTCCGGGACACGGACTTAGCACAGATACGCAGTATTTT; CDR3aa: CASSPGHGLSTDTQYF
v_gene: TRBV19; d_gene: .; abundance: .; j_gene: TRBJ2-2; CDR3nt: TGTGCCAGTAGTCTAACAGCCCCTAACACCGGGGAGCTGTTTTTT; CDR3aa: CASSLTAPNTGELFF
v_gene: TRBV7-2; d_gene: .; abundance: .; j_gene: TRBJ2-7; CDR3nt: TGTGCCAGCAGCCCACGGGTTGCCTACGAGCAGTACTTC; CDR3aa: CASSPRVAYEQYF
v_gene: TRBV4-1; d_gene: .; abundance: .; j_gene: TRBJ1-5; CDR3nt: TGCGCCAGCAGCCAACCAAAGACAGGCTATAGCAATCAGCCCCAGCATTTT; CDR3aa: CASSQPKTGYSNQPQHF
v_gene: TRBV6-2/TRBV6-3; d_gene: TRBD2; abundance: few; j_gene: TRBJ2-5; CDR3nt: TGTGCCAGCAGTTCCGGACTAGCGGGATGGAGGGAGACCCAGTACTTC; CDR3aa: CASSSGLAGWRETQYF
v_gene: TRBV29-1; d_gene: .; abundance: .; j_gene: TRBJ2-7; CDR3nt: TGCAGCGCTTTAGGACAGTCGGCCTACGAGCAGTACTTC; CDR3aa: CSALGQSAYEQYF
v_gene: TRBV3-1/TRBV3-2; d_gene: .; abundance: .; j_gene: TRBJ1-5; CDR3nt: TGTGCCAGCAGCCCACAGGTCAACTCCCAGCCCCAGCATTTT; CDR3aa: CASSPQVNSQPQHF
v_gene: TRBV9; d_gene: TRBD1; abundance: once; j_gene: TRBJ1-1; CDR3nt: TGTGCCAGCAGCGTCTTGACAGGGGCCCCTACTGAAGCTTTCTTT; CDR3aa: CASSVLTGAPTEAFF
v_gene: TRBV18; d_gene: TRBD1; abundance: .; j_gene: TRBJ2-2; CDR3nt: TGTGCCAGCTCACCAACGACAGGGGTGACGAACACCGGGGAGCTGTTTTTT; CDR3aa: CASSPTTGVTNTGELFF
v_gene: TRBV18; d_gene: TRBD1; abundance: .; j_gene: TRBJ1-2; CDR3nt: TGTGCCAGCTCACCACCTTCGCGACAGGGCTATGGCTACACCTTC; CDR3aa: CASSPPSRQGYGYTF
v_gene: TRBV5-1; d_gene: TRBD2; abundance: .; j_gene: TRBJ2-1; CDR3nt: TGCGCCAGCGGGACTAGCCCCTACGATGAGCAGTTCTTC; CDR3aa: CASGTSPYDEQFF
v_gene: TRBV11-3; d_gene: .; abundance: .; j_gene: TRBJ2-7; CDR3nt: TGTGCCAGCAGCTTAGACACCTACGAGCAGTACTTC; CDR3aa: CASSLDTYEQYF
v_gene: TRBV9; d_gene: TRBD2; abundance: .; j_gene: TRBJ2-3; CDR3nt: TGTGCCAGCAGCGTATCGGGGGGAGGGCCGACAGATACGCAGTATTTT; CDR3aa: CASSVSGGGPTDTQYF
v_gene: TRBV5-1; d_gene: .; abundance: .; j_gene: TRBJ1-6; CDR3nt: TGCGCCAGCAGCGCCGAGGGGCCAGGGACAAATTCACCCCTCCACTTT; CDR3aa: CASSAEGPGTNSPLHF
v_gene: TRBV2; d_gene: TRBD1; abundance: .; j_gene: TRBJ2-2; CDR3nt: TGTGCCAGCAGTAATCGCCGGGACAGGGGGAACACCGGGGAGCTGTTTTTT; CDR3aa: CASSNRRDRGNTGELFF
v_gene: TRBV27; d_gene: .; abundance: .; j_gene: TRBJ2-7; CDR3nt: TGTGCCAGCAGTGTCAGCAGGGTACACGAGCAGTACTTC; CDR3aa: CASSVSRVHEQYF
v_gene: TRBV10-3; d_gene: TRBD1; abundance: .; j_gene: TRBJ1-3; CDR3nt: TGTGCCATCAGTGAGCCGCCTCAGGGGGCGTCTGGAAACACCATATATTTT; CDR3aa: CAISEPPQGASGNTIYF
v_gene: TRBV7-9; d_gene: TRBD1; abundance: once; j_gene: TRBJ1-2; CDR3nt: TGTGCCAGCAGCTTAGGTGGGACAGGAGATGGCTACACCTTC; CDR3aa: CASSLGGTGDGYTF
v_gene: TRBV3-1/TRBV3-2; d_gene: TRBD1; abundance: .; j_gene: TRBJ1-4; CDR3nt: TGTGCCAGCAGCCGGGACAGGGGAAGTGAAAAACTGTTTTTT; CDR3aa: CASSRDRGSEKLFF
v_gene: TRBV19; d_gene: .; abundance: once; j_gene: TRBJ2-1; CDR3nt: TGTGCCAGTAAATTGACTGCTGCGTACAATGAGCAGTTCTTC; CDR3aa: CASKLTAAYNEQFF
v_gene: TRBV6-5; d_gene: TRBD1; abundance: .; j_gene: TRBJ1-2; CDR3nt: TGTGCCAGCAGATCGGGACAGGATTATGGCTACACCTTC; CDR3aa: CASRSGQDYGYTF
v_gene: TRBV2; d_gene: .; abundance: few; j_gene: TRBJ2-2; CDR3nt: TGTGCCAGCAGTGAAGCCCGGGGTACCACCGGGGAGCTGTTTTTT; CDR3aa: CASSEARGTTGELFF
v_gene: TRBV19; d_gene: .; abundance: .; j_gene: TRBJ2-1; CDR3nt: TGTGCCAGTAGTATAGGGGGCTGGGGAGGCAATGAGCAGTTCTTC; CDR3aa: CASSIGGWGGNEQFF
v_gene: TRBV19; d_gene: TRBD1; abundance: .; j_gene: TRBJ2-1; CDR3nt: TGTGCCAGTACTAAATACGGGACAGGGGCCAATGAGCAGTTCTTC; CDR3aa: CASTKYGTGANEQFF
v_gene: TRBV2; d_gene: .; abundance: few; j_gene: TRBJ1-1; CDR3nt: TGTGCCAGCGGGGCGGGAAACACTGAAGCTTTCTTT; CDR3aa: CASGAGNTEAFF
v_gene: TRBV30; d_gene: .; abundance: once; j_gene: TRBJ1-1; CDR3nt: TGTGCCTGGAGTGTACAGGAGCTGACAAAGAACACTGAAGCTTTCTTT; CDR3aa: CAWSVQELTKNTEAFF
v_gene: TRBV6-5; d_gene: TRBD2; abundance: .; j_gene: TRBJ2-1; CDR3nt: TGTGCCAGCAGTTCTAGCGGGAGCTCCTACAATGAGCAGTTCTTC; CDR3aa: CASSSSGSSYNEQFF
v_gene: TRBV30; d_gene: TRBD2; abundance: .; j_gene: TRBJ2-7; CDR3nt: TGTGCCTGCAAAACTAGCGGGCGGTACGAGCAGTACTTC; CDR3aa: CACKTSGRYEQYF
v_gene: TRBV2; d_gene: TRBD2; abundance: .; j_gene: TRBJ2-1; CDR3nt: TGTGCCAGGAGAGTCACTAGCGGAGCCAATGAGCAGTTCTTC; CDR3aa: CARRVTSGANEQFF
v_gene: TRBV11-3; d_gene: .; abundance: .; j_gene: TRBJ2-7; CDR3nt: TGTGCCAGCAGCTTAGTTGGGACTGTATACGAGCAGTACTTC; CDR3aa: CASSLVGTVYEQYF
v_gene: TRBV30; d_gene: .; abundance: .; j_gene: TRBJ2-7; CDR3nt: TGTGCCTGGAGGTCCAGACTAGTATCTTCCTACGAGCAGTACTTC; CDR3aa: CAWRSRLVSSYEQYF
v_gene: TRBV21-1; d_gene: .; abundance: .; j_gene: TRBJ2-2; CDR3nt: TGTGCCACCTCAGGTTTAACCGGGGAGCTGTTTTTT; CDR3aa: CATSGLTGELFF
v_gene: TRBV29-1; d_gene: TRBD1; abundance: .; j_gene: TRBJ1-2; CDR3nt: TGCAGCGCGGGACAGGGATTGGGCTACACCTTC; CDR3aa: CSAGQGLGYTF
v_gene: TRBV7-2; d_gene: .; abundance: .; j_gene: TRBJ1-4; CDR3nt: TGTGCCAGCAGCTTTAGGACAAGGGATGAAAAACTGTTTTTT; CDR3aa: CASSFRTRDEKLFF
v_gene: TRBV19; d_gene: TRBD2; abundance: .; j_gene: TRBJ2-1; CDR3nt: TGTGCCAGTAGTATCAGAAGCGGGAGTCGATCATTGGAGCAGTTCTTC; CDR3aa: CASSIRSGSRSLEQFF